These T cell receptor beta chains were read from a single sample in a study of T cells in Graves' hyperthyroidism and ophthalmopathy. TCRdb reprocessed the multiplex PCR reads via MiXCR and lists one record per CDR3 protein. The table lists about 98,000 distinct CDR3 sequences, 35% to 45% of them singletons. The sequenced material came from peripheral blood or thyroid tissue (not recorded which). The receptors here all came from a woman aged 30 to 39 with Graves' hyperthyroidism. Both conserved end residues are part of each CDR3. The order of the fields is V gene, J gene, clone size, D gene, CDR3 protein, CDR3 DNA. D genes are given only for firm matches. Size values are once, few and many counts, or a class for expanded clones, and some rows have none.

V: TRBV19; J: TRBJ2-6; size: many; D: .; CDR3: CASSIIYSGANVLTF; DNA: TGTGCCAGTAGTATAATCTACTCTGGGGCCAACGTCCTGACTTTC
V: TRBV20-1; J: TRBJ2-3; size: few; D: TRBD2; CDR3: CSAQTGTSEFFTDTQYF; DNA: TGCAGTGCCCAAACGGGGACTAGCGAGTTTTTCACAGATACGCAGTATTTT
V: TRBV11-2; J: TRBJ2-7; size: once; D: .; CDR3: CASSLGTRIYEQYF; DNA: TGTGCCAGCAGCTTAGGGACCCGGATCTACGAGCAGTACTTC
V: TRBV7-8; J: TRBJ1-2; size: many; D: TRBD1; CDR3: CASSPNLQGFYGYTF; DNA: TGTGCCAGCAGCCCGAATTTACAGGGGTTTTATGGCTACACCTTC
V: TRBV9; J: TRBJ2-5; size: many; D: .; CDR3: CASTPKAGSQETQYF; DNA: TGTGCCAGCACTCCCAAGGCGGGATCCCAAGAGACCCAGTACTTC
V: TRBV5-1; J: TRBJ2-3; size: few; D: .; CDR3: CASSPAPGGADTQYF; DNA: TGCGCCAGCAGCCCGGCCCCCGGGGGCGCAGATACGCAGTATTTT
V: TRBV11-2; J: TRBJ2-5; size: many; D: .; CDR3: CASSLGFQETQYF; DNA: TGTGCCAGCAGCTTAGGCTTCCAAGAGACCCAGTACTTC
V: TRBV9; J: TRBJ1-5; size: few; D: .; CDR3: CASSPPGGDYQPQHF; DNA: TGTGCCAGCTCACCACCGGGGGGCGATTATCAGCCCCAGCATTTT
V: TRBV7-9; J: TRBJ1-5; size: .; D: TRBD1; CDR3: CASSAGTENQPQHF; DNA: TGTGCCAGCAGCGCCGGGACAGAGAATCAGCCCCAGCATTTT
V: TRBV15; J: TRBJ1-5; size: .; D: TRBD1; CDR3: CATSRPRRGTGIQPQHF; DNA: TGTGCCACCAGCAGACCGAGGAGGGGGACAGGGATCCAGCCCCAGCATTTT
V: TRBV19; J: TRBJ2-2; size: many; D: .; CDR3: CAVGTGELFF; DNA: TGTGCGGTAGGCACCGGGGAGCTGTTTTTT
V: TRBV9; J: TRBJ1-2; size: .; D: .; CDR3: CASSVVQGDGYTF; DNA: TGTGCCAGCAGCGTAGTACAGGGAGATGGCTACACCTTC
V: TRBV20-1; J: TRBJ1-5; size: many; D: TRBD1; CDR3: CSAPDRGINQPQHF; DNA: TGCAGTGCCCCGGACAGGGGTATCAATCAGCCCCAGCATTTT
V: TRBV7-2; J: TRBJ2-7; size: .; D: TRBD2; CDR3: CASRLSGSLGYEQYF; DNA: TGTGCCAGCAGGTTGAGCGGGAGTCTGGGGTACGAGCAGTACTTC
V: TRBV20-1; J: TRBJ2-3; size: many; D: TRBD2; CDR3: CSARGFGASGSTDTQYF; DNA: TGCAGTGCTAGAGGATTTGGCGCTAGCGGGAGTACAGATACGCAGTATTTT
V: TRBV10-1; J: TRBJ1-1; size: many; D: .; CDR3: CASSAGTVAEAFF; DNA: TGCGCCAGCAGCGCAGGGACGGTGGCTGAAGCTTTCTTT
V: TRBV7-9; J: TRBJ2-5; size: .; D: TRBD1; CDR3: CASSPRTGEETQYF; DNA: TGTGCCAGCAGCCCTCGGACAGGGGAAGAGACCCAGTACTTC
V: TRBV20-1; J: TRBJ2-6; size: .; D: .; CDR3: CSAYPRTPLSGANVLTF; DNA: TGCAGTGCTTACCCTAGGACCCCTCTCTCTGGGGCCAACGTCCTGACTTTC
V: TRBV7-2; J: TRBJ2-3; size: .; D: .; CDR3: CASSLRGRALDTQYF; DNA: TGTGCCAGCAGCTTAAGGGGGAGGGCCCTAGATACGCAGTATTTT
V: TRBV15; J: TRBJ2-7; size: .; D: TRBD1; CDR3: CATSRGDRGHSYEQYF; DNA: TGTGCCACCAGCAGAGGGGACAGGGGGCACTCCTACGAGCAGTACTTC
V: TRBV6-6; J: TRBJ2-3; size: once; D: .; CDR3: CASSLGRGLGTDTQYF; DNA: TGTGCCAGCAGTTTGGGTCGGGGTCTGGGCACAGATACGCAGTATTTT
V: TRBV5-5; J: TRBJ2-2; size: many; D: TRBD1; CDR3: CASSLTRTGSAGELFF; DNA: TGTGCCAGCAGCTTAACTCGGACAGGGTCGGCCGGGGAGCTGTTTTTT
V: TRBV9; J: TRBJ2-5; size: .; D: TRBD2; CDR3: CASSQGGLAVGETQYF; DNA: TGTGCCAGCAGCCAAGGGGGACTAGCGGTCGGCGAGACCCAGTACTTC
V: TRBV20-1; J: TRBJ2-3; size: .; D: TRBD2; CDR3: CSASLTSGRASTDTQYF; DNA: TGCAGTGCTTCCCTGACTAGCGGGAGGGCTAGCACAGATACGCAGTATTTT
V: TRBV7-2; J: TRBJ1-2; size: many; D: .; CDR3: CASSLGGGIPPVGYGYTF; DNA: TGTGCCAGCAGCTTAGGGGGGGGCATACCCCCCGTGGGGTATGGCTACACCTTC
V: TRBV9; J: TRBJ1-3; size: .; D: .; CDR3: CASSLGGTLGGNTIYF; DNA: TGTGCCAGCAGTCTCGGTGGGACTCTGGGTGGAAACACCATATATTTT
V: TRBV6-5; J: TRBJ1-1; size: many; D: TRBD1; CDR3: CASRGPQGYTEAFF; DNA: TGTGCCAGCAGGGGGCCACAGGGGTACACTGAAGCTTTCTTT
V: TRBV7-9; J: TRBJ2-6; size: once; D: TRBD2; CDR3: CASSFSGTNTGANVLTF; DNA: TGTGCCAGCAGCTTCAGCGGGACGAACACCGGGGCCAACGTCCTGACTTTC